This entry lists 22 T cell receptor beta chains sequenced from one sample in a study of blood T cell repertoires in COVID-19. This table comes from immunoSEQ multiplex PCR, and its TCRdb copy is limited to in-frame clones, with some not included. The sample shows more than 200,000 clones, roughly 84% of them seen only once. Sequenced input: peripheral blood. The receptors stem from a middle-aged woman who had recovered from COVID-19.

The gene calls are TRBV2 and TRBJ2-1; 12 nucleotides match TRBD2. The germline V gene has CDR1 SNHLY and CDR2 FYNNEI. This CDR3 region has 16 residues. With V trimmed by 7 bases and J by 6 bases, 10 bases remained unmatched. CDR3 loop: CASKGGSSGRGNEQFF. CDR3 in DNA: TGTGCCAGCAAAGGGGGCTCTAGCGGGAGGGGCAATGAGCAGTTCTTC.

The rearrangement joins TRBV2 to TRBJ2-5; 15 bases agree with TRBD2. V dropped 5 bases and J dropped 7; count of bases not matched to a gene: 11. The CDR3 has 17 residues. Per the germline V gene, CDR1 is SNHLY and CDR2 is FYNNEI. The CDR3 DNA sequence: TGTGCCAGCAGTCTCCGGACTAGCGGGGGGGCAGGCGGGACCCAGTACTTC. It codes for CASSLRTSGGAGGTQYF. Full variable domain (outside the CDR3, taken from reference TRBV2 and TRBJ2-5): EPEVTQTPSHQVTQMGQEVILRCVPISNHLYFYWYRQILGQKVEFLVSFYNNEISEKSEIFDDQFSVERPDGSNFTLKIRSTKLEDSAMYFCASSLRTSGGAGGTQYFGPGTRLLVL.

This clone was counted at least ten times. The gene calls are TRBV6-5 and TRBJ2-2; 7 nucleotides agree with TRBD1. This CDR3 region has 14 residues. Trimming took 7 bases from V and 3 from J; bases not matched to a gene: 5. Germline CDR1 reads MNHEY; CDR2 reads SVGAGI. The CDR3 region is CASTRQGDTGELFF. DNA of the CDR3: TGTGCCAGCACCCGACAGGGAGACACCGGGGAGCTGTTTTTT.

In this sample, this clone turned up a few times. This sequence joins TRBV9 and TRBJ1-4; D is unclear. The germline V and J ends were trimmed by 4 bases and 0 bases, with 7 bases remaining between them. Germline lookup yields CDR1 SGDLS and CDR2 YYNGEE. There are 14 residues in the CDR3. The CDR3 DNA sequence: TGTGCCAGCAGCCCCAGGACAACTAATGAAAAACTGTTTTTT. Its protein product is CASSPRTTNEKLFF.

V and J are TRBV6-2 or TRBV6-3 and TRBJ2-7; D perhaps matches TRBD1 (6 bases). CDR1 MNHEY and CDR2 SVGEGT come from the germline V gene. The ends were cut back, 5 bases at V and 5 bases at J, with 7 bases in the middle. The CDR3 has 11 amino acids. CDR3 nucleotides: TGTGCCAGCAGTCACAGGGACGAGCAGTACTTC. The encoded protein is CASSHRDEQYF.

The rearrangement uses TRBV6-1 and TRBJ1-6; 8 bases align to TRBD1. In germline, CDR1 is MNHNS, CDR2 SASEGT. CDR3 size: 16 residues. V lost 2 bases to trimming and J lost 10 bases; unmatched junction nucleotides: 10. The CDR3 loop reads CASSEISGTGFSPLHF. The CDR3 bases are TGTGCCAGCAGTGAAATTTCCGGGACAGGTTTCTCACCCCTCCACTTT.

The rearrangement links TRBV19 to TRBJ1-3, with 8 bases identical to TRBD1. Germline values: CDR1 LNHDA, CDR2 SQIVND (reference sequence). The CDR3 is 15 amino acids. Trimming took 6 bases from V and 2 from J; bases not matched to a gene: 6. The DNA of the CDR3 is TGTGCCAGTAGCGATCTCAGGGGGCCTGGAAACACCATATATTTT. Its protein is CASSDLRGPGNTIYF.

The J gene is TRBJ2-2, the V gene TRBV11-2; 8 bases are shared with TRBD2. V trimming: 1 base; J trimming: 5 bases; junction bases outside the gene matches: 6. Germline V gene data show CDR1 as SGHAT and CDR2 as FQNNGV. This CDR3 contains 16 residues. As DNA, the CDR3 is TGTGCCAGCAGCTTAGGCGGGGGGATGACGACCGGGGAGCTGTTTTTT. It yields the protein CASSLGGGMTTGELFF.

Notes on this clone: One end of the junction does not line up with germline, which may come from a read error. The chain has TRBV6-1 and TRBJ1-6, with no clear D. The CDR3 runs to 16 residues. Germline V gene sequence: CDR1 MNHNS, CDR2 SASEGT. The CDR3 loop is CASSKAGSSYNSPLHF. The CDR3 DNA reads as TGTGCCAGCAGTAAAGCCGGGAGTTCCTATAATTCACCCCTCCACTTT.

The chain joins TRBV28 to TRBJ2-7, with 9 bases aligning to TRBD1. The trim removed 7 bases at V and 5 bases at J, leaving 3 bases unmatched. CDR1 and CDR2 (germline): MDHEN, SYDVKM. The CDR3 spans 12 residues. CDR3 protein: CASTGQGHEQYF. The CDR3 nucleotides are TGTGCCAGCACGGGACAGGGCCACGAGCAGTACTTC.

V gene TRBV14 combines with J gene TRBJ1-5, with a possible D match to TRBD1 (5 bases). The CDR3 totals 13 residues. Germline CDR1 and CDR2: SGHDN and FVKESK. With 0 bases removed from V and 9 bases from J, the gap between germline ends came to 9 bases. The CDR3 loop is CASSQDLGGPQHF. CDR3 DNA sequence: TGTGCCAGCAGCCAAGACCTGGGGGGGCCCCAGCATTTT.

The chain employs TRBV7-2 and TRBJ2-3; D remains unclear. This CDR3 spans 14 amino acids. V dropped 2 bases and J dropped 2 bases, with 8 bases sitting between them. Germline CDR1 and CDR2: SGHTA and FQGNSA. CDR3 region: CASSLTPITDTQYF. The CDR3 nucleotides are TGTGCCAGCAGCTTAACACCGATCACAGATACGCAGTATTTT.

This chain links TRBV7-2 with TRBJ2-6; 12 positions match TRBD1. Per germline, CDR1 SGHTA and CDR2 FQGNSA. The CDR3 length is 18 residues. V shed 4 bases and J 4 bases; nucleotides not matched to a gene: 8. The CDR3 DNA reads as TGTGCCAGCAGCTCCCGGGACAGGGGGCGTCTGGGGGCCAACGTCCTGACTTTC. It specifies CASSSRDRGRLGANVLTF.

This chain joins TRBV19 and TRBJ2-7, with 9 positions matching TRBD1. The V segment lost 5 bases and the J segment 0 bases; nucleotides outside the gene matches: 8. The V gene's germline CDR1 is LNHDA and CDR2 SQIVND (reference sequence). The CDR3 is made up of 16 amino acids. CDR3 sequence (DNA): TGTGCCAGTAGTTTACGCCGGGACAGGGCCTCCTACGAGCAGTACTTC. This gives the protein CASSLRRDRASYEQYF.

The V call is TRBV3-1 (or the pseudogene TRBV3-2), the J call TRBJ2-7; the match to TRBD1 covers 8 bases. Germline CDR1 and CDR2: LGHDT and YNNKEL (reference sequence). The CDR3 covers 16 residues. J was trimmed by 6 bases and V by 0 bases; bases with no gene match: 10. For the CDR3, the DNA is TGTGCCAGCAGCCAAGATCTGACAGGGGCAGTGGGCGAGCAGTACTTC. It translates to CASSQDLTGAVGEQYF.

The chain combines TRBV24-1 with TRBJ2-7; 7 bases agree with TRBD1. Germline V gives CDR1 KGHDR, CDR2 SFDVKD. V shed 4 bases, J shed 4 bases, and the junction held 12 bases outside the gene matches. This CDR3 spans 16 amino acids. CDR3 in amino acids: CATSDPNRGEQYEQYF. The CDR3 nucleotides are TGTGCCACCAGTGACCCAAACAGGGGCGAGCAGTACGAGCAGTACTTC.

This clone was counted once. In nucleotides, the CDR3 is TGTGCCAGCAGCTTTGACAGGGGGGTGGTTGGCTACACCTTC. This sequence encodes CASSFDRGVVGYTF. The chain couples TRBV7-9 to TRBJ1-2; TRBD1 aligns across 9 bases. J was trimmed by 7 bases and V by 3 bases; bases with no gene match: 6. CDR1 is SEHNR, CDR2 FQNEAQ, per germline (reference sequence). CDR3 size: 14 residues.

V is TRBV4-1 and J is TRBJ2-4, with D perhaps TRBD1 (5 bases). Germline-derived CDR1 and CDR2 are MGHRA and YSYEKL. V dropped 1 base and J dropped 5 bases, with 24 bases sitting between them. CDR3 length: 19 residues. CDR3: CASSQVPGPGYGSQNIQYF. The CDR3 bases are TGCGCCAGCAGCCAAGTACCTGGCCCAGGGTATGGTTCCCAAAACATTCAGTACTTC.

J is TRBJ2-1 and V is TRBV9; D is perhaps TRBD2 (5 bases). The CDR3 runs to 14 residues. Germline CDR1 SGDLS, CDR2 YYNGEE. V gave up 0 bases and J gave up 1 base, with 5 bases separating them. CDR3 bases: TGTGCCAGCAGCGTAGCGGGATCCTACAATGAGCAGTTCTTC. Amino acid sequence: CASSVAGSYNEQFF.

The V gene is TRBV19, the J gene TRBJ1-1; tentatively, D is TRBD1 (6 bases). The germline gives CDR1 LNHDA, CDR2 SQIVND (reference sequence). With 3 bases removed from V and 1 base from J, the gap between germline ends came to 12 bases. This CDR3 region has 15 residues. The CDR3 reads CASSMGGGSNTEAFF. The CDR3, as DNA: TGTGCCAGTAGTATGGGAGGGGGATCGAACACTGAAGCTTTCTTT. Combining the CDR3 with reference TRBV19 and TRBJ1-1 gives the whole variable domain DGGITQSPKYLFRKEGQNVTLSCEQNLNHDAMYWYRQDPGQGLRLIYYSQIVNDFQKGDIAEGYSVSREKKESFPLTVTSAQKNPTAFYLCASSMGGGSNTEAFFGQGTRLTVV.

The chain uses TRBV10-3 and TRBJ2-7; D may be TRBD1 (5 bases). V gave up 0 bases and J gave up 0 bases, with 12 bases separating them. This CDR3 is built from 16 residues. Germline V gene sequence: CDR1 ENHRY, CDR2 SYGVKD. The CDR3 region is CAISESTTASSYEQYF. In DNA form, the CDR3 reads TGTGCCATCAGTGAGTCGACGACAGCGAGCTCCTACGAGCAGTACTTC.

This chain joins TRBV28 and TRBJ1-4; no clear D. Germline V lookup: CDR1 MDHEN, CDR2 SYDVKM. The CDR3 contains 11 residues. V dropped 6 bases and J dropped 6 bases, with 5 bases sitting between them. The CDR3 spells CASRHDEKLFF. The CDR3 DNA reads as TGTGCCAGCAGACACGATGAAAAACTGTTTTTT.